The T cell receptor (beta chain) described here comes from a study of blood T cell repertoires in COVID-19. This CDR3 contains 16 residues. CDR1 is SGHRS and CDR2 is YFSETQ in the germline V gene. V lost 4 bases to trimming and J lost 4 bases; unmatched junction nucleotides: 5. Profiling relied on immunoSEQ multiplex PCR, and the TCRdb table lists in-frame clones only, not all of them. The table has 210,000 or so clones, about 90% seen once. The chain employs TRBV5-1 and TRBJ2-3; 14 bases agree with TRBD2. This receptor was obtained from a woman aged 45 to 65 in a cohort exposed to, infected with or recovered from COVID-19 (not recorded which). Sample: PBMCs or T cells enriched from blood (not recorded which). In DNA, the CDR3 is TGCGCCAGCAGCGCGACTAGCGGGGGGGCTGCAGATACGCAGTATTTT. Translating gives CASSATSGGAADTQYF.